Shown below are 32 T cell receptor beta chains from a single sample sequenced in a study of response to subunit inactivated influenza vaccine. MiXCR, applied by TCRdb to the RT-PCR reads, yields one record per CDR3 protein. The sample shows hundreds of thousands of distinct CDR3 sequences, approximately 11% of them seen only once. Specimen: PBMCs from blood, collected about 6 weeks after vaccination. Source of these receptors: a man aged 45 to 65 who received an inactivated influenza vaccine.

This clonotype has more than one count but fewer than ten. The chain employs TRBV4-3 and TRBJ2-7, with 7 bases matching TRBD1. The CDR3 contains 14 residues. Losses at the gene ends were 2 bases for V and 1 base for J; bases not matched to a gene: 2. The germline V gene encodes CDR1 LGHNA and CDR2 YSLEER. The CDR3 DNA follows: TGCGCCAGCAGCCAACGGACAGGATCCTACGAGCAGTACTTC. This gives the protein CASSQRTGSYEQYF.

This clonotype was observed at least ten times. This chain uses TRBV28 with TRBJ1-5; D ambiguous. CDR3 size: 13 residues. Germline V lookup: CDR1 MDHEN, CDR2 SYDVKM. V lost 6 bases and J 0 bases, leaving 6 bases between the germline ends. The CDR3: CASSLGSNQPQHF. Written as DNA, the CDR3 is TGTGCCAGCAGCTTAGGTAGCAATCAGCCCCAGCATTTT.

This clonotype has a count of ten or more. V gene TRBV20-1 combines with J gene TRBJ2-3; no definite D call. The germline V gene encodes CDR1 DFQATT and CDR2 SNEGSKA (reference sequence). The CDR3 runs 11 residues. V was cut by 2 bases and J by 3 bases, with 3 bases left in between. Here the CDR3 reads CSARQTDTQYF. Here the CDR3 DNA reads TGCAGTGCTAGACAGACAGATACGCAGTATTTT.

This clonotype has only a few counts. The V gene is TRBV20-1, the J gene TRBJ2-1; 8 bases are shared with TRBD1. This CDR3 spans 18 amino acids. Per germline, CDR1 DFQATT and CDR2 SNEGSKA (reference sequence). The ends lost 1 base at V and 0 bases at J; junction bases unmatched: 11. The CDR3 DNA reads as TGCAGTGCTAGAGGCCCACGGAGGACAGGGCGCTCCTACAATGAGCAGTTCTTC. Protein: CSARGPRRTGRSYNEQFF.

This clonotype was found many times. The rearrangement links TRBV12-3 or TRBV12-4 to TRBJ1-3; D remains ambiguous. The CDR3 extends over 11 amino acids. V dropped 5 bases and J dropped 4 bases, with 3 bases sitting between them. CDR3 sequence: CASSAGNTIYF. The CDR3 DNA sequence: TGTGCCAGCAGTGCAGGAAACACCATATATTTT.

This rearrangement joins TRBV4-3 to TRBJ2-5, with D perhaps given as TRBD1 or TRBD2 (5 bases each). With 2 bases removed from V and 4 bases from J, the gap between germline ends came to 17 bases. The CDR3 has 16 amino acids. The V gene's germline CDR1 is LGHNA and CDR2 YSLEER. The CDR3 DNA reads TGCGCCAGCAGCCAAAACGCCGGGACCAGGACAGAGACCCAGTACTTC. Amino acid sequence: CASSQNAGTRTETQYF.

This clonotype was counted between two and nine times. CDR3 DNA sequence: TGTGCCAGCAGTTACTCGGACAGGGTGTATGAGACCCAGTACTTC. Translated, it gives CASSYSDRVYETQYF. The chain carries TRBV6-5 and TRBJ2-5; TRBD1 aligns across 8 bases. V was pared by 0 bases and J by 5 bases, with 5 bases of the junction left unmatched. Looked up from germline, CDR1 is MNHEY and CDR2 is SVGAGI. The CDR3 consists of 15 residues.

This rearrangement joins TRBV7-6 to TRBJ2-2, with D hard to call. Germline V CDR1 and CDR2: SGHVS, FNYEAQ. The CDR3 runs 17 residues. V shed 7 bases and J shed 4 bases, with 22 bases lying between them. The CDR3 protein is CASTTLYRGDGTGELFF. The CDR3 DNA reads TGTGCCAGCACCACCCTTTATCGAGGCGATGGCACCGGGGAGCTGTTTTTT.

This clonotype was recorded at least ten times. The J gene is TRBJ2-3, the V gene TRBV29-1, with 12 bases aligning to TRBD2. The CDR3 extends over 16 amino acids. CDR1 is SQVTM and CDR2 is ANQGSEA in the germline V gene. With V trimmed by 0 bases and J by 4 bases, 5 bases remained unmatched. CDR3 loop: CSVEDQLAGGPDTQYF. As DNA, the CDR3 is TGCAGCGTTGAAGATCAACTAGCGGGAGGCCCAGATACGCAGTATTTT.

Only a few counts were recorded for this clonotype. This chain joins TRBV6-1 and TRBJ1-2, with D possibly TRBD1 on 6 matching bases. Between the trimmed V and J ends, which lost 5 bases and 3 bases, there was a span of 19 bases. CDR1 MNHNS and CDR2 SASEGT come from the germline V gene. CDR3 length: 16 residues. The CDR3 sequence: CASSLFGTHGDYGYTF. The CDR3 DNA reads as TGTGCCAGCAGTCTGTTTGGGACACATGGGGACTATGGCTACACCTTC.

This clonotype was counted at least ten times. The chain carries TRBV3-1 and TRBJ2-1; D unresolved. CDR3 length: 15 residues. Germline CDR1 and CDR2: LGHDT and YNNKEL (reference sequence). With 2 bases removed from V and 0 bases from J, the gap between germline ends came to 8 bases. CDR3 nucleotide sequence: TGTGCCAGCAGCCAACCAATTAGCTCCTACAATGAGCAGTTCTTC. Protein: CASSQPISSYNEQFF.

This clonotype was picked up a small number of times. The chain employs TRBV30 and TRBJ2-7; D is ambiguous. Germline V gene sequence: CDR1 GTSNPN, CDR2 SVGIG (reference sequence). CDR3 length: 14 residues. Trimming cost V 3 bases and J 7 bases, with 19 bases left between them. The DNA of the CDR3 is TGTGCCTGGAGCGACTTGGGCCAAGTACGGGAGCAGTACTTC. It translates to CAWSDLGQVREQYF.

This clonotype was seen only a few times. The chain uses TRBV7-6 and TRBJ2-1; D gene ambiguous. The CDR3 has 14 residues. The V end was cut by 3 bases, the J end by 1 base, with 7 bases between. Germline V CDR1 and CDR2: SGHVS, FNYEAQ. DNA of the CDR3: TGTGCCAGCAGCTTTGGCACTTCCTACAATGAGCAGTTCTTC. Translation: CASSFGTSYNEQFF.

This clonotype was seen a handful of times. The chain links TRBV5-6 to TRBJ2-5; 8 nucleotides agree with TRBD1. Losses at the gene ends were 0 bases for V and 5 bases for J; bases not matched to a gene: 6. The CDR3 covers 15 residues. Germline V lookup: CDR1 SGHDT, CDR2 YYEEEE. The CDR3 is CASSLGLRGQETQYF. CDR3 sequence (DNA): TGTGCCAGCAGCTTGGGTCTCAGGGGGCAGGAGACCCAGTACTTC.

This clonotype came up a few times. CDR3 region: CASSQGLGGSYNEQFF. DNA for the CDR3: TGTGCCAGCAGCCAGGGACTAGGAGGCTCCTACAATGAGCAGTTCTTC. The V call is TRBV12-3 or TRBV12-4, the J call TRBJ2-1, with TRBD2 matching over 8 bases. CDR3 length equals 16 residues. V shed 6 bases, J shed 0 bases, and the junction held 7 bases outside the gene matches.

This clonotype was detected a few times. This chain links TRBV14 with TRBJ2-6; D is unresolved. The V gene's germline CDR1 is SGHDN and CDR2 FVKESK. The CDR3 sequence is 16 residues long. With 1 base removed from V and 2 bases from J, the gap between germline ends came to 9 bases. The CDR3: CASSQGDPPGANVLTF. In DNA, the CDR3 is TGTGCCAGCAGCCAAGGCGATCCTCCTGGGGCCAACGTCCTGACTTTC.

This clonotype has more than one count but fewer than ten. The chain links TRBV29-1 to TRBJ1-2; D uncertain. V was clipped by 4 bases and J by 4 bases, with 10 bases between them. In germline, CDR1 is SQVTM, CDR2 ANQGSEA. This CDR3 spans 12 amino acids. The CDR3 region is CSVGGLGYGYTF. CDR3 in DNA: TGCAGCGTTGGGGGTCTGGGCTATGGCTACACCTTC.

This clonotype was recorded at least ten times. CDR3 protein: CASTPRTGQYNEQFF. CDR3 nucleotides: TGTGCCAGCACCCCCAGGACAGGACAGTACAATGAGCAGTTCTTC. The chain links TRBV6-2 or TRBV6-3 to TRBJ2-1, with 7 positions matching TRBD1. Germline CDR1 MNHEY, CDR2 SVGEGT. V lost 7 bases and J lost 4; bases outside the gene matches: 10. The CDR3 length is 15 residues.

This chain connects TRBV29-1 to TRBJ2-7; weak D call: TRBD1 (6 bases). CDR1 SQVTM and CDR2 ANQGSEA come from the germline V gene. Trimming took 1 base from V and 2 from J, leaving 18 bases between them. The length of the CDR3 is 16 residues. In DNA form, the CDR3 reads TGCAGCGTTGAAGTTAACTTTGCGACAGGAGCCTACGAGCAGTACTTC. It encodes CSVEVNFATGAYEQYF.

This clonotype was detected many times. The chain carries TRBV6-1 and TRBJ1-2, with D possibly TRBD1 on 5 matching bases. This CDR3 is built from 15 residues. Trimming shortened V by 4 bases and J by 0 bases, and 12 bases separated the two germline ends. The germline CDR1 and CDR2 sequences are MNHNS and SASEGT. CDR3 DNA: TGTGCCAGCAGTGCCGACCTGACAGCTAACTATGGCTACACCTTC. It specifies CASSADLTANYGYTF.

V usage is TRBV3-1 and J usage is TRBJ2-7; possible D gene TRBD2, 6 bases. V dropped 4 bases and J dropped 4 bases, with 17 bases sitting between them. CDR1 is LGHDT and CDR2 is YNNKEL in the germline V gene (reference sequence). The CDR3 consists of 15 residues. The CDR3 nucleotides read TGTGCCAGCAGCCTAGCGGACACAGGAATGTACGAGCAGTACTTC. The encoded protein is CASSLADTGMYEQYF.

This clonotype was seen just once. This rearrangement joins TRBV6-2 or TRBV6-3 to TRBJ1-2; D may be TRBD1 (6 bases). The CDR3 loop spans 14 amino acids. V lost 6 bases, J lost 0 bases, and 11 bases lay in between. The V gene's germline CDR1 is MNHEY and CDR2 SVGEGT. The CDR3 loop reads CASSLGTTNYGYTF. CDR3 sequence (DNA): TGTGCCAGCAGCCTCGGGACAACTAACTATGGCTACACCTTC.

This clonotype has a count of ten or more. The chain uses TRBV9 and TRBJ2-1; maybe TRBD2 (6 bases). The length of the CDR3 is 13 residues. Germline CDR1 is SGDLS and CDR2 is YYNGEE. Trimming took off 4 bases at V and 7 bases at J, with 12 bases between the two ends. The CDR3 DNA follows: TGTGCCAGCAGCCTTACGGCGGGGAATGAGCAGTTCTTC. It specifies CASSLTAGNEQFF.

This clonotype has more than one count but fewer than ten. The chain combines TRBV28 with TRBJ2-2, with 9 positions matching TRBD1. J gave up 2 bases and V 8 bases, and 6 bases lay outside the gene matches. CDR1 is MDHEN, CDR2 SYDVKM, per germline. The CDR3 totals 15 residues. The CDR3 here is CASLNRGRNTGELFF. The CDR3 DNA follows: TGTGCCAGCCTGAACAGGGGGCGAAACACCGGGGAGCTGTTTTTT.

This clonotype came up a few times. The rearrangement uses TRBV18 and TRBJ1-2; 8 bases are shared with TRBD1. J lost 7 bases, V lost 0 bases, and 4 bases had no gene match. The CDR3 has 14 amino acids. Germline-derived CDR1 and CDR2 are KGHSH and LQKENI. The CDR3 loop reads CASSPPYQGAGYTF. The CDR3 DNA is TGTGCCAGCTCACCACCGTACCAGGGGGCTGGCTACACCTTC.

CDR3 amino acids: CASTQGGAWEKLFF. As DNA, the CDR3 is TGTGCCAGCACCCAGGGGGGGGCCTGGGAAAAACTGTTTTTT. The chain uses TRBV7-2 and TRBJ1-4; TRBD1 agrees at 7 bases. CDR1 is SGHTA, CDR2 FQGNSA, per germline. After removal of 7 bases from V and 8 bases from J, the junction contained 10 bases not matched to a gene. This CDR3 contains 14 residues.

This clonotype was seen ten or more times. This chain uses TRBV7-8 with TRBJ1-6; TRBD1 might be the D (6 bases). Deletions cut 3 bases from V and 6 bases from J, with 9 bases between. The germline V gene has CDR1 SGHVS and CDR2 FQNEAQ. CDR3 size: 14 residues. The CDR3 sequence: CASSFARGNSPLHF. CDR3 sequence (DNA): TGTGCCAGCAGCTTTGCCAGGGGTAATTCACCCCTCCACTTT.

The chain is built from TRBV4-2 and TRBJ2-5; 10 bases map to TRBD2. CDR3 length: 16 residues. V dropped 4 bases and J dropped 4; count of bases not matched to a gene: 9. Germline V gene sequence: CDR1 LGHNA, CDR2 YNFKEQ. For the CDR3, the DNA is TGTGCCAGCAGCCGAGGACTAGCGGAAAGGGGAGAGACCCAGTACTTC. As protein: CASSRGLAERGETQYF.

The J gene is TRBJ2-5, the V gene TRBV12-3 or TRBV12-4; 8 bases fit TRBD2. The V segment lost 4 bases and the J segment 4 bases; nucleotides outside the gene matches: 8. This CDR3 is built from 15 residues. The CDR3 reads CASSSASGSTETQYF. The CDR3 bases are TGTGCCAGCAGTTCTGCTAGCGGGTCGACAGAGACCCAGTACTTC.

The rearrangement links TRBV4-3 to TRBJ1-4, with 8 bases that match TRBD1. The germline V gene encodes CDR1 LGHNA and CDR2 YSLEER. V lost 0 bases to trimming and J lost 8 bases; unmatched junction nucleotides: 5. The CDR3 has 15 amino acids. This CDR3 reads CASSQDGQGWEKLFF. CDR3 bases: TGCGCCAGCAGCCAAGATGGACAGGGCTGGGAAAAACTGTTTTTT.

This chain uses TRBV27 with TRBJ1-5, with D unclear. CDR1 MNHEY and CDR2 SMNVEV come from the germline V gene (reference sequence). Trimming left V 3 bases short and J 6 bases short, with 9 bases between. The CDR3 consists of 13 residues. The CDR3: CASSFTDTQPQHF. Written as DNA, the CDR3 is TGTGCCAGCAGTTTTACAGACACTCAGCCCCAGCATTTT.

As for this clonotype: Germline is not matched at one junction end, which may reflect a read error. This chain joins TRBV27 and TRBJ2-7; D may be TRBD1 or TRBD2 (6 bases each). The CDR3 loop spans 15 amino acids. CDR1 and CDR2 from the germline V gene are MNHEY and SMNVEV (reference sequence). The CDR3 DNA follows: TGTGCCAGCAGTTTATCGGGCAGGGGACTCTACAAGCAGTACTTC. Amino acid sequence: CASSLSGRGLYKQYF.